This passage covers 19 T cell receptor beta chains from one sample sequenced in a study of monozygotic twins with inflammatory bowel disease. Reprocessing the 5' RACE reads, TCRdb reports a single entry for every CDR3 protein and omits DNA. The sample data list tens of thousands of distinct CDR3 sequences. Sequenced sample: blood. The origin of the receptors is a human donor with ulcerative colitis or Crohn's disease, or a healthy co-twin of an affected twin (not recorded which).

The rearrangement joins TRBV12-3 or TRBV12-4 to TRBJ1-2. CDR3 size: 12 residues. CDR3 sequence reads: CASSLADYGYTF.

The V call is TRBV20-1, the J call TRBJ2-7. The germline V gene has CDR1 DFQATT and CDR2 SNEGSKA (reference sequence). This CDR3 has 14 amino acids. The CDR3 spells CSARDPTASYEQYF.

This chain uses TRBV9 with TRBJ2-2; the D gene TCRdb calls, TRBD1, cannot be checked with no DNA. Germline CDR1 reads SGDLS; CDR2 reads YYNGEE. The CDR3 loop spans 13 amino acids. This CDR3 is CASSGGGFGELFF.

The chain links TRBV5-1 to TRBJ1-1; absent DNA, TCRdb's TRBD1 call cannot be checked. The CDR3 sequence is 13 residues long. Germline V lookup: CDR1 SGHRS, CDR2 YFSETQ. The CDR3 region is CASSLQGGTEAFF.

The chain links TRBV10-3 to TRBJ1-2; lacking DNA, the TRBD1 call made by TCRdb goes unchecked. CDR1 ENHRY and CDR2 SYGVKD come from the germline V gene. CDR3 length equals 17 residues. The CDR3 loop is CAISMGGGTDSNYGYTF.

The CDR3 reads CASSLTSGTEAFF. This chain uses TRBV27 with TRBJ1-1. The V gene's germline CDR1 is MNHEY and CDR2 SMNVEV (reference sequence). This CDR3 comprises 13 residues.

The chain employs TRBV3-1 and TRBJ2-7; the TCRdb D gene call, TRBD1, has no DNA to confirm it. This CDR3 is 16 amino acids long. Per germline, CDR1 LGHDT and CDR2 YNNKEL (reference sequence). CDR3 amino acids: CASSQPSTGGGYEQYF.

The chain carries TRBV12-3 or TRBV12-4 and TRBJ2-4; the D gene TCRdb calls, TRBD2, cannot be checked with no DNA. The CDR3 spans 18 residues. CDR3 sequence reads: CASSLASLAGGLKNIQYF.

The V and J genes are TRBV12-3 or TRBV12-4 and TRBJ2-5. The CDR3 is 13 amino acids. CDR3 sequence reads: CASSGEVGKTQYF.

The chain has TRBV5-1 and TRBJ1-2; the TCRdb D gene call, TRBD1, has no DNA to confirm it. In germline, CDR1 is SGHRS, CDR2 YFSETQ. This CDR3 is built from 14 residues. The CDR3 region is CASSWKGQGNGYTF. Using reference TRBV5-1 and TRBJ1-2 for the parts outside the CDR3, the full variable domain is KAGVTQTPRYLIKTRGQQVTLSCSPISGHRSVSWYQQTPGQGLQFLFEYFSETQRNKGNFPGRFSGRQFSNSRSEMNVSTLELGDSALYLCASSWKGQGNGYTFGSGTRLTVV.

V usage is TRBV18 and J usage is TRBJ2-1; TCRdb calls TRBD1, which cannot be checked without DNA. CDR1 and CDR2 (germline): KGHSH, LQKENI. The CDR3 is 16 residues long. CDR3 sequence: CASSPDAGGWYNEQFF.

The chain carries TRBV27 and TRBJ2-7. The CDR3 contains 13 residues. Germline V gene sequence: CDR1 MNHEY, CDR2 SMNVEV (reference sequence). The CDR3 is CASSLAGPYEQYF.

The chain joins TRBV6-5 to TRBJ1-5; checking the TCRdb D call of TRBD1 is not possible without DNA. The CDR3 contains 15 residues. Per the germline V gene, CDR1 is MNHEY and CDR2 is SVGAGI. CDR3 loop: CASSYRQGGNQPQHF.

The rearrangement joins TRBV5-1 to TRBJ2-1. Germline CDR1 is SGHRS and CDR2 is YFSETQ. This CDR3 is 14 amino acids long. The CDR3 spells CASTTRSASDEQFF.

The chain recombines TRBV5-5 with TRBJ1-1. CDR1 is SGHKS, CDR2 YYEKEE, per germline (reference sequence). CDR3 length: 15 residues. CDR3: CASSGVAEGLTEAFF.

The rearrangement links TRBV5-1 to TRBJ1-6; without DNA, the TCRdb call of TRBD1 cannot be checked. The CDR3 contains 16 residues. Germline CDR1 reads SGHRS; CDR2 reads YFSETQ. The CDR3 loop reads CASTFGLGGRNSPLHF.

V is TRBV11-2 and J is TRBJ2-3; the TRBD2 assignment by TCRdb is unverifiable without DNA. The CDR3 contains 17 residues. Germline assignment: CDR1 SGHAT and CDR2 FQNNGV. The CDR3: CASSALVLAGVTDTQYF.

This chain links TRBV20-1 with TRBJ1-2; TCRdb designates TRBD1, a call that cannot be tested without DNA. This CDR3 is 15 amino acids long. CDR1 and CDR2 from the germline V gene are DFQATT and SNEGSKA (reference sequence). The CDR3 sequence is CSARDKGGQNYGYTF.

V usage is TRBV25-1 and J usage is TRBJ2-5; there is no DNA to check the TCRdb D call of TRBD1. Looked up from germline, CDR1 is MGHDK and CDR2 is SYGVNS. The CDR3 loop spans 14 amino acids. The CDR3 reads CASSEPGQRVAQYF.